This is a list of T cell receptor beta chains from one sample in a study of shared clonotypes between healthy human individuals. The table came from immunoSEQ multiplex PCR; TCRdb's copy has only in-frame clones and leaves some out. This sample has 800,000 to 950,000 clones, with around 96% found just once. Sequenced sample: naive CD8+ T cells sorted from blood. The receptors shown here come from a man aged 30 to 45 in good health. Each CDR3 is given with its conserved first and last residue. The D gene is left open where the match is weak. The listing skips clone size in some rows; elsewhere it reads once, few, many or a size class.

TRBV30	.	TRBJ2-7	13	.	TGTGCCTGGAGTGTCGGCGGGTACTACGAGCAGTACTTC	CAWSVGGYYEQYF
TRBV29-1	.	TRBJ1-1	11	few	TGCAGCGTTCTGGGGTCCACTGAAGCTTTCTTT	CSVLGSTEAFF
TRBV25-1	.	TRBJ1-1	13	.	TGTGCCAGCAGCCTGAGGGGGAACACTGAAGCTTTCTTT	CASSLRGNTEAFF
TRBV5-5	.	TRBJ2-7	14	.	TGTGCCAGCAGCTTGGGGGACGGCCCCTACGAGCAGTACTTC	CASSLGDGPYEQYF
TRBV6-5	.	TRBJ2-7	14	.	TGTGCCAGCAGTTACTATGGATCATCCTACGAGCAGTACTTC	CASSYYGSSYEQYF
TRBV7-6	TRBD1	TRBJ2-1	14	.	TGTGCCAGCAGCGACAGGGCCCCTTACAATGAGCAGTTCTTC	CASSDRAPYNEQFF
TRBV2	.	TRBJ2-7	15	.	TGTGCCAGCAGACTTAGACCGGGCTTATACTACGAGCAGTACTTC	CASRLRPGLYYEQYF
TRBV6-6	.	TRBJ1-1	15	.	TGTGCCAGCAGTTACTCCAGGGAGTCGAACACTGAAGCTTTCTTT	CASSYSRESNTEAFF
TRBV25-1	.	TRBJ2-3	12	.	TGTGCCAGCGGGGCAGGGTCAGATACGCAGTATTTT	CASGAGSDTQYF
TRBV7-9	TRBD2	TRBJ2-1	15	.	TGTGCCAGCAGCAAGGGACTAGGCCTCTACAATGAGCAGTTCTTC	CASSKGLGLYNEQFF
TRBV4-1	TRBD2	TRBJ2-7	17	.	TGCGCCAGCAGCCAAGCTAGCGGGACAGAGGGAATGGGCGAGCAGTACTTC	CASSQASGTEGMGEQYF
TRBV5-1	.	TRBJ2-7	14	.	TGCGCCAGCAGCTTGGGAGGGGGAAACTACGAGCAGTACTTC	CASSLGGGNYEQYF
TRBV28	.	TRBJ2-1	12	.	TGTGCCACTAGCCTAGAGGGCAATGAGCAGTTCTTC	CATSLEGNEQFF
TRBV7-9	.	TRBJ2-2	15	.	TGTGCCAGCAGCTCCAATGGGCTTCCAGCTGGGGAGCTGTTTTTT	CASSSNGLPAGELFF
TRBV6-1	.	TRBJ2-1	15	.	TGTGCCAGCAGCGCCGAGGCGGACTCCTACAATGAGCAGTTCTTC	CASSAEADSYNEQFF